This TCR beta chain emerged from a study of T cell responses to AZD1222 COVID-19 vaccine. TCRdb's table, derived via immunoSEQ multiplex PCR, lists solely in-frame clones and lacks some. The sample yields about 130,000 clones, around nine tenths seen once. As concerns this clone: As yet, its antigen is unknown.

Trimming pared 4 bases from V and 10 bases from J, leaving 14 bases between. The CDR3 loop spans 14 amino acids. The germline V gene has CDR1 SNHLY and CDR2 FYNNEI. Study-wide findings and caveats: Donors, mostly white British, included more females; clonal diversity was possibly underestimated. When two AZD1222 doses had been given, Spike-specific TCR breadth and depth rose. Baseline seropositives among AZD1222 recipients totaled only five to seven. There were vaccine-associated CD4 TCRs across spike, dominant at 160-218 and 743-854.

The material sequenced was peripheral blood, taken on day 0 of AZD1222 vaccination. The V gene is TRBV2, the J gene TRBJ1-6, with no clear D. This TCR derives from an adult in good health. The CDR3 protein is CASSVEIVQSPLHF. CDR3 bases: TGTGCCAGCAGTGTCGAGATTGTCCAGTCACCCCTCCACTTT.